A selection of T cell receptor beta chains follows, all from one sample in a study of tumor and adjacent non-tumor tissue in lung cancer. Each CDR3 protein is one row after TCRdb ran MiXCR on the multiplex PCR reads. The sample lists 100,000 to 120,000 distinct CDR3 sequences, over 75% occurring once. Specimen: lung tumor tissue. These receptors came from a man between 65 and 79 years old with non-small cell lung cancer. CDR3s include the opening cysteine and the closing phenylalanine or tryptophan. The order of the fields is CDR3 length, V gene, CDR3 protein.

15 TRBV6-2/TRBV6-3 CASRRTNWGDNEKFF
13 TRBV11-2 CAGSQWIEHEQYF
14 TRBV7-9 CAGTQKGSSTEAFF
14 TRBV6-2/TRBV6-3 CTSSYHGENQPQHF
17 TRBV6-6 CASSYDPDRVHTETQYF
15 TRBV11-2 CPSSLAFMSSYDQYF
16 TRBV5-6 CASSFGIGNSGGEQFF
14 TRBV13 CASTSTGENSPLHF
14 TRBV11-1 CVSFLVRLGDEQYF
14 TRBV29-1 CSVLTGGWGNEQFF
14 TRBV20-1 CNAVPGTLSYEQYF
15 TRBV6-5 CPGSYSSRINSPLHF
14 TRBV4-1 CASSQPWGQKTQYF
14 TRBV6-1 CASSEGAGASVLTF
16 TRBV12-5 CASGLASGGIYNEQFF
13 TRBV20-1 CSEEGISTDTQYF
14 TRBV6-2/TRBV6-3 CANSTGGGANLLTF
15 TRBV11-2 CASSILGGANGELFF
14 TRBV4-3 CASSQDLGTGRYIF
15 TRBV20-1 CSASNSGLAIYEHYF
15 TRBV6-5 CASSTRQGGADMQYF
14 TRBV6-1 CASSEVQGTREEYF
15 TRBV19 CASSVGWGPRGTQYF
15 TRBV5-6 CASSRINRANYGYTF
15 TRBV6-2/TRBV6-3 CANSDELAENYERYF
12 TRBV29-1 CSAEAGSETQYF
12 TRBV5-6 CASSGRGLEQYF
14 TRBV11-2 CASSSFGLINEQYF
11 TRBV4-1 CASSHGGEAIF
14 TRBV29-1 CGVIGQGSKTEAFF